A single sample is the source of the 12 T cell receptor beta chains below, sequenced in a study of shared clonotypes between healthy human individuals (dated by TCRdb to the early 2020s). Library preparation employed the immunoSEQ multiplex PCR assay. TCRdb mirrors the immuneACCESS table, restricted to in-frame sequences. Some clones are absent from its copies; in checked studies, under half trace to an unresolved V gene, and the reason for the others is unknown. The sample contains over 950,000 clones, 70% to 85% of them found a single time. Roughly 0.82% of the sample is in the top ten clones. Input material: memory CD4+ T cells from PBMCs. What this sample's cell subset or site label stands for: CD45RA-negative fraction. The receptors come from a man between 18 and 35 years old in good health. Some clones in this sample may be carry-over from other donors' samples.

V gene TRBV28 combines with J gene TRBJ2-5; 10 bases match TRBD1. The CDR3 is 15 residues long. V trimming: 4 bases; J trimming: 3 bases; junction bases outside the gene matches: 5. In germline, CDR1 is MDHEN, CDR2 SYDVKM. CDR3 in amino acids: CASSSPGTGEETQYF. CDR3 nucleotide sequence: TGTGCCAGCAGTTCTCCCGGGACAGGGGAAGAGACCCAGTACTTC.

The CDR3 nucleotides are TGCGCCAGCAGCTTCCGGGGGTCAGGTGGCGAGCAGTACTTC. It is translated as CASSFRGSGGEQYF. The chain uses TRBV5-1 and TRBJ2-7; possible D gene TRBD2, 6 bases. Germline lookup yields CDR1 SGHRS and CDR2 YFSETQ. Trimming took off 2 bases at V and 6 bases at J, with 15 bases between the two ends. This CDR3 is 14 amino acids long.

A remark on this clone: A far larger clone is just one base off, so this is likely a read error. This sequence joins TRBV6-5 and TRBJ2-7, with 8 bases lining up with TRBD1. The germline gives CDR1 MNHEY, CDR2 SVGAGI. This CDR3 region has 16 residues. Here the CDR3 reads CASSYGTPGGSYGQYF. CDR3 coding DNA: TGTGCCAGCAGTTACGGGACCCCAGGGGGCTCCTACGGGCAGTACTTC.

About this clone: This sequence is one base from a far larger clone and is likely a read error. The chain has TRBV5-1 and TRBJ1-1; D is perhaps TRBD1 (5 bases). The V gene's germline CDR1 is SGHRS and CDR2 YFSETQ. CDR3 size: 14 residues. Trimming pared 3 bases from V and 1 base from J, leaving 10 bases between. The CDR3 region has the DNA TGCGCCAGCAGCTCCCAGCAGGGGAACACTGAAGCTTTCTTT. Its translation: CASSSQQGNTEAFF.

The chain carries TRBV5-8 and TRBJ2-5; D gene ambiguous. CDR1 and CDR2 (germline): SGHTS, YDEGEE. The CDR3 loop spans 14 amino acids. Trimming stripped 1 base from V and 1 base from J, with 8 bases between. DNA of the CDR3: TGTGCCAGCAGCTTGATGCCGGGCCAAGAGACCCAGTACTTC. Protein product: CASSLMPGQETQYF. The full variable domain, rest sourced from reference TRBV5-8 and TRBJ2-5, is EAGVTQSPTHLIKTRGQQATLRCSPISGHTSVYWYQQALGLGLQFLLWYDEGEERNRGNFPPRFSGRQFPNYSSELNVNALELEDSALYLCASSLMPGQETQYFGPGTRLLVL.

This chain links TRBV10-3 with TRBJ2-7; 7 bases align to TRBD2. The V gene's germline CDR1 is ENHRY and CDR2 SYGVKD. The CDR3 has 13 amino acids. The ends lost 11 bases at V and 5 bases at J; junction bases unmatched: 12. The CDR3 region has the DNA TGTGCCGTACGCGGGAGTCTTCTGGACGAGCAGTACTTC. This translates into CAVRGSLLDEQYF.

The CDR3 spells CASSLRTGPYEQYF. CDR3 coding DNA: TGCGCCAGCAGCCTCCGGACAGGGCCCTACGAGCAGTACTTC. This rearrangement joins TRBV4-3 to TRBJ2-5, with TRBD1 matching over 8 bases. The DNA matches TRBJ2-7 better at its end, which makes the J call doubtful. Germline V gene sequence: CDR1 LGHNA, CDR2 YSLEER. CDR3 length equals 14 residues.

CDR3 sequence: CASTSNGGSTDTQYF. CDR3 in DNA: TGCGCCAGCACTTCTAACGGGGGTAGCACAGATACGCAGTATTTT. This chain connects TRBV5-1 to TRBJ2-3, with D tentatively TRBD2 (6 bases). Trimming shortened V by 6 bases and J by 0 bases, and 14 bases separated the two germline ends. This CDR3 comprises 15 residues. CDR1 is SGHRS, CDR2 YFSETQ, per germline.

The gene calls are TRBV28 and TRBJ1-5; 7 bases align to TRBD1. CDR3 size: 16 residues. Germline values: CDR1 MDHEN, CDR2 SYDVKM. V was clipped by 7 bases and J by 7 bases; unmatched bases: 16. For the CDR3, the DNA is TGTGCCAGCACCCCCCAGCGAGGGGGCTATGGCCAGCCCCAGCATTTT. Its protein is CASTPQRGGYGQPQHF. The full variable domain, rest sourced from reference TRBV28 and TRBJ1-5, is DVKVTQSSRYLVKRTGEKVFLECVQDMDHENMFWYRQDPGLGLRLIYFSYDVKMKEKGDIPEGYSVSREKKERFSLILESASTNQTSMYLCASTPQRGGYGQPQHFGDGTRLSIL.

The rearrangement links TRBV27 to TRBJ1-2; D is uncertain. This CDR3 has 12 amino acids. With 5 bases removed from V and 10 bases from J, the gap between germline ends came to 14 bases. Germline V gene data show CDR1 as MNHEY and CDR2 as SMNVEV (reference sequence). Written as DNA, the CDR3 is TGTGCCAGCAGTCCACCAAAAGGGTACTACACCTTC. Protein sequence: CASSPPKGYYTF.

The chain joins TRBV14 to TRBJ2-3; tentatively, D is TRBD2 (6 bases). The CDR3 has 16 residues. Germline CDR1 is SGHDN and CDR2 is FVKESK. V was pared by 0 bases and J by 1 base, with 11 bases between. The CDR3: CASSQDKTGGTDTQYF. CDR3 bases: TGTGCCAGCAGCCAAGATAAGACGGGGGGCACAGATACGCAGTATTTT.

The gene calls are TRBV11-3 and TRBJ2-1; 7 bases align to TRBD2. J lost 6 bases, V lost 0 bases, and 5 bases had no gene match. From germline, CDR1 is SGHNT and CDR2 YENEEA. The CDR3 is made up of 15 amino acids. The CDR3 here is CASSLDLGGSNEQFF. The CDR3 DNA follows: TGTGCCAGCAGCTTAGATCTCGGCGGGAGCAATGAGCAGTTCTTC.